This T cell receptor (beta chain) stems from a study of blood T cell repertoires in COVID-19. Study-level background: Italy, Spain and the United States were the sources of the convalescent and acute COVID-19 samples. PBMCs, B-cell-depleted T cells, or T cells provided the cDNA or gDNA that made up the material.

V lost 5 bases and J 4 bases, leaving 17 bases between the germline ends. Germline V gene data show CDR1 as SGHVS and CDR2 as FQNEAQ. This CDR3 spans 16 amino acids. Participants, about 18 to 89 years old, spanned around 26 US areas. Cohorts were based on clinical histories the participants reported. Sequencing used immunoSEQ multiplex PCR; TCRdb keeps in-frame clones, though not all of them. The sample lists fewer than 400,000 clones; around 85% were seen once. The specimen sequenced was PBMCs or T cells enriched from blood (not recorded which). This clonotype originated in a man aged 25 to 40 who had recovered from COVID-19. The chain links TRBV7-8 to TRBJ2-2; possible D gene TRBD1, 6 bases. For the CDR3, the DNA is TGTGCCAGCAGCACGACCGGGACAATAGGCACCGGGGAGCTGTTTTTT. Translating it yields CASSTTGTIGTGELFF.